This T cell receptor (beta chain) derives from a study of beta chain features in type 1 diabetes. Whole-study context: The samples had 90 million to 130 million sorted cells examined in all.

The CDR3 consists of 15 residues. Trimming stripped 3 bases from V and 6 bases from J, with 12 bases between. The V gene's germline CDR1 is SGHDN and CDR2 FVKESK. cDNA synthesis used the whole RNA isolate, giving expressed TCRB sequences. Clones were read by immunoSEQ multiplex PCR, and TCRdb kept only the in-frame ones, dropping some. The sample includes about 410,000 clones, about 15% of them seen just once. This receptor was identified in a man in his thirties or forties in good health. The specimen was naive CD4+ T cells from blood. This rearrangement joins TRBV14 to TRBJ1-6; D uncertain. This chain's CDR3 is CASSHLTSSNSPLHF. CDR3 coding DNA: TGTGCCAGCAGCCACTTGACATCTTCTAATTCACCCCTCCACTTT.